These 8 T cell receptor beta chains came from one sample sequenced in a study of T cell responses to AZD1222 COVID-19 vaccine. Assay: immunoSEQ multiplex PCR; the TCRdb copy retains only in-frame clones and omits some. The profile shows about 140,000 clones, 90% of them singletons. Here the sequenced sample was peripheral blood, taken on day 0 of AZD1222 vaccination. The receptors come from an adult in good health.

J is TRBJ2-7 and V is TRBV9, with D perhaps TRBD2 (5 bases). Germline-derived CDR1 and CDR2 are SGDLS and YYNGEE. Between the trimmed V and J ends, which lost 4 bases and 2 bases, there was a span of 13 bases. This CDR3 is 14 amino acids long. The CDR3 nucleotides read TGTGCCAGCAGCAAGGGAGAGGGTGCCTACGAGCAGTACTTC. Translated, it gives CASSKGEGAYEQYF. Variable domain in full (rest from reference TRBV9 and TRBJ2-7): DSGVTQTPKHLITATGQRVTLRCSPRSGDLSVYWYQQSLDQGLQFLIQYYNGEERAKGNILERFSAQQFPDLHSELNLSSLELGDSALYFCASSKGEGAYEQYFGPGTRLTVT.

This chain connects TRBV18 to TRBJ1-3; the D gene is possibly TRBD1 (5 bases). The CDR3 is 16 residues long. V shed 4 bases and J shed 4 bases, with 17 bases lying between them. Looked up from germline, CDR1 is KGHSH and CDR2 is LQKENI. CDR3 DNA sequence: TGTGCCAGCTCACTTACATCGGGGCGGCAGGGAAACACCATATATTTT. It is translated as CASSLTSGRQGNTIYF.

The chain carries TRBV27 and TRBJ2-1, with 11 bases that match TRBD2. V lost 6 bases to trimming and J lost 6 bases; unmatched junction nucleotides: 13. Germline CDR1 is MNHEY and CDR2 is SMNVEV (reference sequence). This CDR3 contains 17 residues. CDR3 protein: CASRVQVVAGGRNEQFF. The CDR3 DNA is TGTGCCAGCAGGGTGCAGGTGGTAGCGGGGGGGCGCAATGAGCAGTTCTTC.

The V call is TRBV7-2, the J call TRBJ2-1; a weak D match, TRBD2 (7 bases). CDR1 and CDR2 from the germline V gene are SGHTA and FQGNSA. This CDR3 contains 15 residues. With 2 bases removed from V and 7 bases from J, the gap between germline ends came to 15 bases. As DNA, the CDR3 is TGTGCCAGCAGCTTACCGGGGGGCCTGGGGAATGAGCAGTTCTTC. This encodes CASSLPGGLGNEQFF.

This chain connects TRBV4-1 to TRBJ1-1, with D unresolved. V was cut by 3 bases and J by 0 bases, with 5 bases left in between. This CDR3 spans 13 amino acids. Germline V lookup: CDR1 MGHRA, CDR2 YSYEKL. The CDR3 sequence: CASSHPLNTEAFF. The CDR3 region has the DNA TGCGCCAGCAGCCACCCATTGAACACTGAAGCTTTCTTT.

The chain recombines TRBV6-5 with TRBJ2-3; perhaps D is TRBD1 or TRBD2 (6 bases each). The ends were cut back, 11 bases at V and 3 bases at J, with 21 bases in the middle. The length of the CDR3 is 15 residues. Per germline, CDR1 MNHEY and CDR2 SVGAGI. The CDR3 loop reads CAGERGDFGTDTQYF. The CDR3 DNA follows: TGTGCCGGAGAAAGGGGGGACTTTGGTACAGATACGCAGTATTTT.

V gene TRBV2 combines with J gene TRBJ2-5; maybe TRBD1 (6 bases). CDR1 and CDR2 from the germline V gene are SNHLY and FYNNEI. The CDR3 sequence is 14 residues long. V was shortened by 6 bases and J by 0 bases, with 11 bases between the two germline ends. The CDR3 region is CASSPTGNQETQYF. The CDR3 bases are TGTGCCAGCAGCCCTACAGGGAACCAAGAGACCCAGTACTTC.

As to this clone: Other DNA sequences from this sample encode an identical CDR3 as well. The J gene is TRBJ1-2, the V gene TRBV5-4, with a possible D match to TRBD1 (6 bases). The CDR3 totals 13 residues. Germline CDR1 reads SGHNT; CDR2 reads YYREEE (reference sequence). The ends were cut back, 4 bases at V and 2 bases at J, with 9 bases in the middle. CDR3: CASSLDRNYGYTF. The CDR3 DNA reads TGTGCCAGCAGCCTAGACAGGAACTATGGCTACACCTTC.